The T cell receptor (beta chain) under discussion was sequenced for a study of cytomegalovirus exposure and HLA in healthy donors. Study as a whole: Genetic ancestry analysis placed about 80% of the 410 or so donors that were genotyped in the Caucasian-associated cluster. The study, taken as a whole, reports: In all likelihood, a cluster of highly shared sequence variants was a sequencing artifact. The CMV antigen specificity of a few CMV-associated chains was confirmed through in vitro analysis. Beyond CMV serostatus, there was no information to go on about immune exposure.

As for this clone: The antigen is undetermined.

The germline V and J ends were trimmed by 4 bases and 7 bases, with 19 bases remaining between them. Germline V gene lookup returns CDR1 GTSNPN and CDR2 SVGIG (reference sequence). The CDR3 sequence is 15 residues long. With 60 Vbeta and 13 Jbeta primers, the PCR was carried out. Generated by immunoSEQ multiplex PCR, the TCRdb table keeps only in-frame clones and is missing some. This table holds 150,000 to 200,000 clones, over 75% found once. The chain joins TRBV30 to TRBJ1-4; tentative D call: TRBD1 (5 bases). Sample: PBMCs. This clonotype was obtained from a male donor in good health and CMV-seronegative. Here the CDR3 DNA reads TGTGCCTGGACCACTGGGGCGGGACTGGGTGAAAAACTGTTTTTT. Translated, it gives CAWTTGAGLGEKLFF.